This T cell receptor (beta chain) was identified during a study of T cells expressing NK-cell markers. Across the whole study: Sorted CD3+CD56-NKG2C+, CD3+CD56+NKG2C- and CD3+CD56+NKG2C+ T cells were the source of the TCR beta repertoires. Study findings and constraints: In roughly 6 donors, dominant CD3+CD56+NKG2C+ clones formed roughly 1.0-8% of CD8+ cells.

Germline-derived CDR1 and CDR2 are SGHAT and FQNNGV. The CDR3 totals 15 residues. As regards this clonotype: Its specificity is unknown.

5'RACE template switching with UMIs generated TCR beta cDNA. TCRdb re-called the 5' RACE reads and gives one entry per CDR3 protein, without DNA. This repertoire includes roughly 350,000 distinct CDR3 sequences. Sequencing was performed on blood T cells: a sorted CD56 or NKG2C T cell subset, CD4+ or CD8+ T cells, or bulk PBMC T cells (not recorded which). This sequence originates from a man between 18 and 69 years old in good health. The chain combines TRBV11-2 with TRBJ2-1; TCRdb's D gene call, TRBD1, goes unchecked for lack of DNA. The CDR3 reads CASSLTGGWYNEQFF.